A selection of T cell receptor beta chains follows, all from one sample in a study of control samples from healthy donors and cancer patients. Generated by immunoSEQ multiplex PCR, the TCRdb table keeps only in-frame clones and is missing some. This sample carries approximately 160,000 clones, 90% to 95% of them seen once, and the ten largest clones take over 4%. Sample: blood. These receptors came from a woman aged 55-69 years in good health. Each CDR3 is given with its conserved first and last residue. A D gene is named only where the DNA matches it firmly.

J gene: TRBJ1-5; V gene: TRBV6-5; D gene: -; CDR3 protein: CASALEGWTNQPQHF
J gene: TRBJ2-7; V gene: TRBV6-5; D gene: TRBD1; CDR3 protein: CASRLGQNYEQYF
J gene: TRBJ1-2; V gene: TRBV6-2/TRBV6-3; D gene: TRBD1; CDR3 protein: CASSPEGGLSSNYGYTF
J gene: TRBJ1-1; V gene: TRBV6-6; D gene: -; CDR3 protein: CASRDWDTEAFF
J gene: TRBJ2-5; V gene: TRBV20-1; D gene: -; CDR3 protein: CSARLQETQYF
J gene: TRBJ1-5; V gene: TRBV6-2/TRBV6-3; D gene: -; CDR3 protein: CASSYTLGATQPQHF
J gene: TRBJ2-1; V gene: TRBV11-2; D gene: TRBD2; CDR3 protein: CASSRRTSGYNEQFF
J gene: TRBJ1-3; V gene: TRBV19; D gene: TRBD1; CDR3 protein: CASSTTTGGFSGNTIYF
J gene: TRBJ1-2; V gene: TRBV30; D gene: -; CDR3 protein: CAWNILSGAPADGYTF
J gene: TRBJ2-1; V gene: TRBV9; D gene: TRBD2; CDR3 protein: CASSARDYYPSEQFF
J gene: TRBJ2-5; V gene: TRBV3-1/TRBV3-2; D gene: -; CDR3 protein: CASSRSGGNQETQYF
J gene: TRBJ1-5; V gene: TRBV12-5; D gene: -; CDR3 protein: CASGLTRQDINQPQHF
J gene: TRBJ2-2; V gene: TRBV18; D gene: TRBD2; CDR3 protein: CASSPPGGTGELFF
J gene: TRBJ1-3; V gene: TRBV7-8; D gene: -; CDR3 protein: CASSDLQGPGNTIYF
J gene: TRBJ2-5; V gene: TRBV5-4; D gene: -; CDR3 protein: CASSFQETQYF
J gene: TRBJ2-5; V gene: TRBV18; D gene: -; CDR3 protein: CASSPGVKETQYF
J gene: TRBJ1-1; V gene: TRBV6-5; D gene: TRBD1; CDR3 protein: CASSLGQSMNTEAFF
J gene: TRBJ2-7; V gene: TRBV7-2; D gene: TRBD2; CDR3 protein: CASSLRAGLAGRKGEQYF
J gene: TRBJ1-2; V gene: TRBV4-3; D gene: TRBD1; CDR3 protein: CASSPQTGDWGYTF
J gene: TRBJ1-2; V gene: TRBV12-5; D gene: -; CDR3 protein: CASGFMLGGYTF
J gene: TRBJ1-2; V gene: TRBV30; D gene: -; CDR3 protein: CAWSTDLNYGYTF
J gene: TRBJ1-6; V gene: TRBV9; D gene: -; CDR3 protein: CASSVAAAGANSPLHF
J gene: TRBJ2-1; V gene: TRBV5-6; D gene: TRBD1; CDR3 protein: CASIRDRDYNEQFF
J gene: TRBJ2-7; V gene: TRBV7-2; D gene: TRBD1; CDR3 protein: CASSGVGDRYRF
J gene: TRBJ2-2; V gene: TRBV5-1; D gene: -; CDR3 protein: CASSLGSAQLVITGELFF
J gene: TRBJ1-6; V gene: TRBV7-2; D gene: -; CDR3 protein: CASSVGRLYNSPLHF
J gene: TRBJ1-2; V gene: TRBV15; D gene: -; CDR3 protein: CATSRDTDRPYGYTF
J gene: TRBJ2-7; V gene: TRBV4-3; D gene: TRBD1; CDR3 protein: CASSQGGQGRSYEQYF
J gene: TRBJ1-5; V gene: TRBV9; D gene: TRBD1; CDR3 protein: CASSAGGPNQPQHF
J gene: TRBJ2-7; V gene: TRBV10-2; D gene: -; CDR3 protein: CASSEVQGSREQYF
J gene: TRBJ2-2; V gene: TRBV7-2; D gene: -; CDR3 protein: CASSLSVSDTGELFF
J gene: TRBJ2-3; V gene: TRBV5-1; D gene: TRBD2; CDR3 protein: CASSPGTSGGLPDTQYF
J gene: TRBJ1-2; V gene: TRBV29-1; D gene: -; CDR3 protein: CSVFDGTNYGYTF
J gene: TRBJ1-2; V gene: TRBV12-5; D gene: -; CDR3 protein: CASGLEGGDWGYTF
J gene: TRBJ2-3; V gene: TRBV5-1; D gene: -; CDR3 protein: CASSLAYYSRSDTQYF
J gene: TRBJ1-2; V gene: TRBV19; D gene: -; CDR3 protein: CASSRPRTEESGYTF
J gene: TRBJ2-7; V gene: TRBV3-1/TRBV3-2; D gene: TRBD1; CDR3 protein: CASRRGTGGPYEQYF
J gene: TRBJ1-1; V gene: TRBV6-1; D gene: -; CDR3 protein: CASSGRTLKSNTEAFF
J gene: TRBJ2-7; V gene: TRBV4-1; D gene: -; CDR3 protein: CASSLIWGSTYEQYF
J gene: TRBJ2-1; V gene: TRBV7-9; D gene: -; CDR3 protein: CASSLGAGGIYNEQFF
J gene: TRBJ2-7; V gene: TRBV6-2/TRBV6-3; D gene: -; CDR3 protein: CASSYSGQGTFYEQYF
J gene: TRBJ2-3; V gene: TRBV7-3; D gene: -; CDR3 protein: CASSSPLRNTQYF
J gene: TRBJ1-2; V gene: TRBV11-2; D gene: -; CDR3 protein: CASSLDPAAPYGYTF
J gene: TRBJ1-2; V gene: TRBV29-1; D gene: -; CDR3 protein: CSVSRVNYGYTF
J gene: TRBJ1-3; V gene: TRBV7-2; D gene: -; CDR3 protein: CASSRAVNGGGNTIYF
J gene: TRBJ1-1; V gene: TRBV6-5; D gene: -; CDR3 protein: CASSFTTMNTEAFF
J gene: TRBJ2-7; V gene: TRBV4-3; D gene: -; CDR3 protein: CASSQESGLFSEQYF
J gene: TRBJ2-2; V gene: TRBV24-1; D gene: -; CDR3 protein: CATRGLVGRRPTTGELFF
J gene: TRBJ1-3; V gene: TRBV9; D gene: -; CDR3 protein: CASSAIGGDTIYF
J gene: TRBJ1-1; V gene: TRBV6-1; D gene: -; CDR3 protein: CASSEYWVNTEAFF
J gene: TRBJ2-7; V gene: TRBV11-3; D gene: TRBD2; CDR3 protein: CASSSGSGGEQYF
J gene: TRBJ1-1; V gene: TRBV2; D gene: -; CDR3 protein: CASSDQGPRVGTEAFF
J gene: TRBJ1-2; V gene: TRBV19; D gene: -; CDR3 protein: CASSNPTVYGYTF
J gene: TRBJ2-3; V gene: TRBV14; D gene: TRBD2; CDR3 protein: CASRRGLAGATTDTQYF
J gene: TRBJ2-7; V gene: TRBV5-1; D gene: TRBD2; CDR3 protein: CASSITGTSGEREQYF
J gene: TRBJ1-2; V gene: TRBV2; D gene: -; CDR3 protein: CALAGNYGYTF
J gene: TRBJ1-3; V gene: TRBV9; D gene: -; CDR3 protein: CASSVRVRDTIYF